This is a list of T cell receptor beta chains from one sample in a study of T cells of healthy individuals. MiXCR, run by TCRdb on the 5' RACE reads, gives a single entry per CDR3 protein. The sample has 75,000 to 95,000 distinct CDR3 sequences, roughly 5% seen once. The receptors were gathered from a female donor in good health. Both conserved end residues are trimmed from each CDR3. The D gene is left open where the match is weak.

v_gene: TRBV4-3; d_gene: NA; j_gene: TRBJ1-2; CDR3aa: ASSQEVSGSYGYT
v_gene: TRBV12-3/TRBV12-4; d_gene: NA; j_gene: TRBJ1-5; CDR3aa: ASGKTDSNQPQH
v_gene: TRBV20-1; d_gene: TRBD1; j_gene: TRBJ1-4; CDR3aa: SAGDRADNEKLF
v_gene: TRBV30; d_gene: TRBD2; j_gene: TRBJ2-1; CDR3aa: AWNSGPEQF
v_gene: TRBV30; d_gene: NA; j_gene: TRBJ1-1; CDR3aa: ASQGFYTEAF
v_gene: TRBV29-1; d_gene: TRBD1; j_gene: TRBJ1-1; CDR3aa: SGGQMNTEAF
v_gene: TRBV9; d_gene: NA; j_gene: TRBJ2-7; CDR3aa: ASSPHPEYEQY
v_gene: TRBV4-2; d_gene: TRBD1; j_gene: TRBJ1-4; CDR3aa: ASSQTGTVVEKLF
v_gene: TRBV20-1; d_gene: TRBD2; j_gene: TRBJ2-1; CDR3aa: SAADISGYKFSYNEQF
v_gene: TRBV19; d_gene: NA; j_gene: TRBJ1-2; CDR3aa: ASSTDTHYGYT
v_gene: TRBV12-3/TRBV12-4; d_gene: NA; j_gene: TRBJ2-5; CDR3aa: ASSLGPRRETQY
v_gene: TRBV5-6; d_gene: NA; j_gene: TRBJ1-3; CDR3aa: ASSLGVGTGTIY
v_gene: TRBV19; d_gene: TRBD2; j_gene: TRBJ2-1; CDR3aa: ASSPGTSGRTGEQF
v_gene: TRBV9; d_gene: NA; j_gene: TRBJ2-7; CDR3aa: ASSEQLDSYEQY
v_gene: TRBV6-6; d_gene: NA; j_gene: TRBJ1-6; CDR3aa: ASRQSQQGIFDSPLH
v_gene: TRBV5-1; d_gene: TRBD2; j_gene: TRBJ2-1; CDR3aa: ASSFLAGVGYDEQF
v_gene: TRBV5-6; d_gene: NA; j_gene: TRBJ2-4; CDR3aa: ASSLLAGDRTIQY
v_gene: TRBV4-1; d_gene: NA; j_gene: TRBJ2-7; CDR3aa: ASSQDLGGGYEQY
v_gene: TRBV29-1; d_gene: NA; j_gene: TRBJ1-1; CDR3aa: SVETRLEDTEAF
v_gene: TRBV5-1; d_gene: NA; j_gene: TRBJ2-7; CDR3aa: ASSLAVNLIEGLRPYEQY
v_gene: TRBV7-7; d_gene: NA; j_gene: TRBJ2-3; CDR3aa: ASSLNWEDTQY
v_gene: TRBV7-2; d_gene: NA; j_gene: TRBJ2-3; CDR3aa: ASSLEAGPVILTQY
v_gene: TRBV5-1; d_gene: NA; j_gene: TRBJ2-5; CDR3aa: ASSLGAGQETQY
v_gene: TRBV7-9; d_gene: NA; j_gene: TRBJ2-1; CDR3aa: ASSFREVGYNEQF
v_gene: TRBV7-3; d_gene: NA; j_gene: TRBJ2-1; CDR3aa: ASSLLSGQRVANEQF
v_gene: TRBV28; d_gene: NA; j_gene: TRBJ1-2; CDR3aa: ASSVGGRVTGYT
v_gene: TRBV29-1; d_gene: NA; j_gene: TRBJ1-5; CDR3aa: SAQFAQGNQPQH
v_gene: TRBV12-3/TRBV12-4; d_gene: TRBD1; j_gene: TRBJ1-4; CDR3aa: ASSSPGGEKLF
v_gene: TRBV2; d_gene: NA; j_gene: TRBJ2-1; CDR3aa: ASSEENEQF
v_gene: TRBV28; d_gene: NA; j_gene: TRBJ1-1; CDR3aa: ASSRKKFMEDTEAF
v_gene: TRBV2; d_gene: NA; j_gene: TRBJ1-2; CDR3aa: ASSELSGTLYGYT
v_gene: TRBV5-4; d_gene: TRBD1; j_gene: TRBJ1-6; CDR3aa: ASSLAPDRDNSPLH
v_gene: TRBV6-5; d_gene: TRBD1; j_gene: TRBJ2-7; CDR3aa: ASSRTGIIYEQY
v_gene: TRBV20-1; d_gene: NA; j_gene: TRBJ2-7; CDR3aa: SAHRVRGEQY
v_gene: TRBV7-2; d_gene: TRBD1; j_gene: TRBJ1-3; CDR3aa: ASSPGTGHTIY
v_gene: TRBV20-1; d_gene: NA; j_gene: TRBJ1-6; CDR3aa: SAVHPGRVNSPLH
v_gene: TRBV20-1; d_gene: TRBD2; j_gene: TRBJ2-6; CDR3aa: SARPGLAVSSGANVLT
v_gene: TRBV4-3; d_gene: TRBD2; j_gene: TRBJ2-3; CDR3aa: ASSQEGEGPTQY
v_gene: TRBV30; d_gene: NA; j_gene: TRBJ1-5; CDR3aa: AWSAGNQPQH
v_gene: TRBV6-5; d_gene: TRBD1; j_gene: TRBJ1-5; CDR3aa: ASSPTGANNQPQH
v_gene: TRBV4-1; d_gene: NA; j_gene: TRBJ1-1; CDR3aa: ASSQDWDSAF
v_gene: TRBV4-3; d_gene: NA; j_gene: TRBJ1-1; CDR3aa: ASRVIPGHLRRMNTEAF
v_gene: TRBV20-1; d_gene: TRBD2; j_gene: TRBJ2-1; CDR3aa: SARPPSSGRASYEQF
v_gene: TRBV7-9; d_gene: TRBD1; j_gene: TRBJ1-4; CDR3aa: ASSLHRDSGEKLF
v_gene: TRBV2; d_gene: TRBD2; j_gene: TRBJ2-3; CDR3aa: ATRLAGAVADTQY
v_gene: TRBV29-1; d_gene: TRBD2; j_gene: TRBJ2-1; CDR3aa: SVRREIYEQF
v_gene: TRBV2; d_gene: NA; j_gene: TRBJ2-1; CDR3aa: ASSVGVGNEQF
v_gene: TRBV7-2; d_gene: NA; j_gene: TRBJ1-6; CDR3aa: ASSFQIQNSPLH